This T cell receptor beta chain was observed in a study of cytomegalovirus exposure and HLA in healthy donors (dated 2017 in TCRdb). With respect to the entire study: A later analysis indicated that the roughly 130 validation repertoires were generated on the platform also employed for the approximately 690 repertoires of the first cohort. The study aimed to test whether cataloging public T cell receptors could reveal signatures of past pathogen exposure. Along with the approximately 620-subject first cohort, a separate validation cohort of over 90 different subjects was used. High-throughput TCR immunosequencing, statistical association of individual TCRs with disease status, and machine learning were combined to predict cytomegalovirus infection status.

A word on this clone: Its antigen target is currently unknown. No base quality values were provided; no much bigger clone lies one nucleotide off.

The germline V gene supplies CDR1 MNHNS and CDR2 SASEGT. Trimming removed 4 bases from V and 7 bases from J; the gene matches leave 18 bases unexplained. The CDR3, cysteine through phenylalanine, is 18 amino acids long. Of all the DNA, just the CDR3 is kept, 54 bases in frame from base 1. Library preparation employed the immunoSEQ multiplex PCR assay. For the original study's pipeline: A statistical classification framework was developed to diagnose cytomegalovirus status using the catalog of TCR beta chain sequences. The clones in this table, taken by TCRdb from immuneACCESS, are in-frame only. Not every clone is retained; where verified, under half of the shortfall comes from an unresolved V gene, and the cause of the rest is unknown. D and trimming come from the DNA, and the V and J calls and clone size come from that table. The sample table contains 150,000 or so clones; only one count was recorded for 75% to 90% of them. Around 9% of the sample comes from the top ten.

Overall study outcomes, separate from this receptor: The study gave a list of more than 150 TCR beta chains associated with cytomegalovirus. A later analysis found that TCRs clustered in the first cohort also tended to co-occur in the roughly 120 validation repertoires, with 94% of cluster scores above 0. A later analysis had no HLA typing for the validation cohort, so co-occurrence there was scored across all 120 or so repertoires. The authors suggested that the approach could potentially be generalized to other disease states and immunological phenotypes. A few of the identified cytomegalovirus-associated TCR beta chains were confirmed in vitro to be specific for cytomegalovirus antigens. In both the original and validation cohorts, the classifier was reported to diagnose cytomegalovirus status with high specificity and sensitivity. Most TCR sequences were seen in very few donors, while some public TCRs were found in many individuals.

The donors belonged to the validation cohort of under 150 subjects, which was separate from the approximately 700-subject first cohort. This TCR derives from a woman under 30 in good health and CMV-seropositive. Sequencing input: PBMCs. The rearrangement joined TRBV6-1 to TRBJ1-5, and 8 junctional nucleotides match TRBD1. The bases read TGTGCCAGCAGTGCTTTCCAAGGCAGGGGGCTAATTAGGCAGCCCCAGCATTTT. Translated, it reads CASSAFQGRGLIRQPQHF.